One and the same sample provided the 32 T cell receptor beta chains below, sequenced in a study of T cells in Graves' hyperthyroidism and ophthalmopathy. Regions amplified from RNA transcripts were the TCR beta CDR3 regions. Initially, a first-round RT-PCR of the TCR CDR3 employed the HTBI primer set. TCRdb itself ran the multiplex PCR reads through MiXCR, one entry per CDR3 protein. The table shows hundreds of thousands of distinct CDR3 sequences, with roughly 40% occurring only once. Material: blood. The origin of the receptors is a man younger than 35 with Graves' hyperthyroidism.

This clonotype occurred many times. The junction shows a germline mismatch at one end, possibly a read error. V gene TRBV12-3 or TRBV12-4 combines with J gene TRBJ1-5, with D unclear. The CDR3 runs 13 residues. CDR3 region: CASSRHTNQPQHF. The CDR3 DNA follows: TGTGCCAGCAGTCGACACACCAATCAACCCCAGCATTTT.

This clonotype was picked up many times. The chain couples TRBV12-3 or TRBV12-4 to TRBJ1-2; no definite D call. V lost 5 bases, J lost 8 bases, and 12 bases lay in between. The CDR3 spans 12 residues. CDR3 protein: CASSLVGKGYTF. The DNA for the CDR3 is TGTGCCAGCAGTCTCGTAGGCAAGGGCTACACCTTC.

This clonotype appeared many times. This rearrangement joins TRBV2 to TRBJ1-1, with 9 positions matching TRBD1. V lost 8 bases, J lost 3 bases, and 10 bases stayed unmatched. The CDR3 totals 15 residues. Germline CDR1 SNHLY, CDR2 FYNNEI. The CDR3 reads CASGTGGTLYTEAFF. The CDR3 bases are TGTGCCAGCGGTACAGGGGGCACTCTATACACTGAAGCTTTCTTT.

This clonotype was seen only a few times. V usage is TRBV5-1 and J usage is TRBJ2-7; D is perhaps TRBD1 or TRBD2 (7 bases each). The germline gives CDR1 SGHRS, CDR2 YFSETQ. The CDR3 length is 12 residues. Trimming removed 7 bases at V and 7 bases at J, with 15 bases between. CDR3 in amino acids: CASAGAGGEQYF. CDR3 nucleotide sequence: TGCGCCAGCGCGGGGGCAGGGGGAGAGCAGTACTTC.

V and J are TRBV6-5 and TRBJ1-2; D remains unclear. The CDR3 sequence is 15 residues long. Germline V gives CDR1 MNHEY, CDR2 SVGAGI. Trimming pared 2 bases from V and 4 bases from J, leaving 14 bases between. The CDR3 DNA reads TGTGCCAGCAGTTACCGACGGACGACTTTCTATGGCTACACCTTC. Translating gives CASSYRRTTFYGYTF.

This clonotype was found many times. V gene TRBV7-2 combines with J gene TRBJ1-2; D ambiguous. Germline assignment: CDR1 SGHTA and CDR2 FQGNSA. V lost 5 bases to trimming and J lost 7 bases, with 11 bases between them. This CDR3 is 12 amino acids long. The CDR3 DNA is TGTGCCAGCAGCCCCGGTATTTTTGGCTACACCTTC. This codes for CASSPGIFGYTF. Full variable domain (missing parts from reference TRBV7-2 and TRBJ1-2): GAGVSQSPSNKVTEKGKDVELRCDPISGHTALYWYRQSLGQGLEFLIYFQGNSAPDKSGLPSDRFSAERTGGSVSTLTIQRTQQEDSAVYLCASSPGIFGYTFGSGTRLTVV.

The chain is built from TRBV20-1 and TRBJ2-5, with 7 bases fitting TRBD2. The CDR3 sequence is 14 residues long. Trimming cost V 3 bases and J 2 bases; bases outside gene matches: 6. Germline V CDR1 and CDR2: DFQATT, SNEGSKA (reference sequence). In DNA, the CDR3 is TGCAGTGCTAGGTGGCGGGGGATACAAGAGACCCAGTACTTC. This encodes CSARWRGIQETQYF.

This clonotype has at least ten counts. V is TRBV29-1 and J is TRBJ1-1; no reliable D call. Germline CDR1 SQVTM, CDR2 ANQGSEA. V was shortened by 6 bases and J by 8 bases, with 10 bases between the two germline ends. The CDR3 runs to 10 residues. CDR3 coding DNA: TGCAGCGTAGTTGACGTCGAAGCTTTCTTT. Its translation is CSVVDVEAFF.

The table lists this clonotype with a few counts. J is TRBJ1-1 and V is TRBV6-1, with D unresolved. The germline gives CDR1 MNHNS, CDR2 SASEGT. The CDR3 runs 14 residues. Trimming took 5 bases from V and 2 from J, leaving 12 bases between them. DNA of the CDR3: TGTGCCAGCAGTTACTCGAACAGAAACACTGAAGCTTTCTTT. It specifies CASSYSNRNTEAFF.

With regard to this clonotype: Sequence at one end of the junction differs from germline and may be a read error. V and J are TRBV25-1 and TRBJ1-6; no definite D call. Germline assignment: CDR1 MGHDK and CDR2 SYGVNS. The CDR3 loop spans 8 amino acids. The CDR3 protein is CASSEYPF. The DNA of the CDR3 is TGTGCCAGCAGTGAGTATCCCTTT.

About this clonotype itself: The junction departs from germline at one end; a sequencing error may be responsible. This sequence joins TRBV10-2 and TRBJ1-4; weak D call: TRBD1 (5 bases). Germline-derived CDR1 and CDR2 are WSHSY and SAAADI. This CDR3 contains 12 residues. The CDR3 sequence: CASSPHREKLFF. In DNA form, the CDR3 reads TGTGCCAGCAGCCCGCACAGGGAAAAACTGTTTTTT.

CDR3 protein: CASSAAAEYQETQYF. Written as DNA, the CDR3 is TGTGCCAGCAGCGCAGCGGCAGAGTACCAAGAGACCCAGTACTTC. The chain is built from TRBV7-6 and TRBJ2-5, with a tentative D call TRBD2 (5 bases). V lost 5 bases, J lost 0 bases, and 13 bases lay in between. Germline assignment: CDR1 SGHVS and CDR2 FNYEAQ. This CDR3 is built from 15 residues.

The V gene is TRBV7-9, the J gene TRBJ2-7; 9 nucleotides line up with TRBD1. CDR1 SEHNR and CDR2 FQNEAQ come from the germline V gene (reference sequence). The CDR3 spans 13 residues. Trimming took 9 bases from V and 2 from J; bases not matched to a gene: 5. CDR3 loop: CASGGTGTYEQYF. For the CDR3, the DNA is TGTGCCAGTGGGGGGACAGGGACCTACGAGCAGTACTTC.

This chain joins TRBV11-1 and TRBJ1-2; 8 positions match TRBD1. V lost 10 bases, J lost 7 bases, and 14 bases stayed unmatched. There are 14 residues in the CDR3. Germline loops: CDR1 SGHAT, CDR2 FQDESV (reference sequence). The CDR3 DNA reads TGTGCCACCTCCACCAGGACAGGGATTATTGGCTACACCTTC. Protein product: CATSTRTGIIGYTF.

This clonotype was seen just once. This chain joins TRBV10-3 and TRBJ1-2; 9 bases agree with TRBD1. The CDR3 covers 15 residues. The germline V gene has CDR1 ENHRY and CDR2 SYGVKD. The trim removed 2 bases at V and 2 bases at J, leaving 3 bases unmatched. CDR3: CAISEDRGRNYGYTF. In DNA, the CDR3 is TGTGCCATCAGTGAGGACAGGGGGAGGAACTATGGCTACACCTTC.

The V gene is TRBV9, the J gene TRBJ1-3, with unresolved D. Germline loops: CDR1 SGDLS, CDR2 YYNGEE. The CDR3 is 14 residues long. Trimming removed 0 bases from V and 2 bases from J, with 6 bases in between. The CDR3 here is CASSVAGAGNTIYF. The CDR3 bases are TGTGCCAGCAGCGTAGCCGGGGCTGGAAACACCATATATTTT.

The chain combines TRBV6-1 with TRBJ1-6, with 8 bases identical to TRBD1. The CDR3 loop spans 13 amino acids. CDR1 is MNHNS, CDR2 SASEGT, per germline. Trimming at V came to 5 bases and at J to 10 bases, leaving 4 bases not matched to a gene. The CDR3 DNA follows: TGTGCCAGCAGTATGACAGGGGACTCACCCCTCCACTTT. The encoded protein is CASSMTGDSPLHF.

Worth noting for this clonotype: The germline gene is not matched at one end of the junction; a read error may be the cause. This chain connects TRBV15 to TRBJ2-7; TRBD1 matches at 8 bases. The germline V gene has CDR1 LNHNV and CDR2 YYDKDF (reference sequence). The CDR3 totals 16 residues. This chain's CDR3 is CATSRDRGTGSYEPYF. CDR3 in DNA: TGTGCCACCAGCAGAGATCGGGGGACAGGATCCTACGAGCCGTACTTC.

This clonotype is a singleton in its sample. Since a much larger clone is just one base distant, this may be a read error. This chain uses TRBV27 with TRBJ2-5; D is ambiguous. V was pared by 4 bases and J by 7 bases, with 16 bases between. The CDR3 is made up of 14 amino acids. The V gene's germline CDR1 is MNHEY and CDR2 SMNVEV (reference sequence). CDR3 sequence: CASSYSAENGTQYF. Written as DNA, the CDR3 is TGTGCCAGCAGTTACTCGGCCGAAAACGGGACCCAGTACTTC.

In its sample, this clonotype was seen a few times. The rearrangement uses TRBV9 and TRBJ2-2; 8 nucleotides align to TRBD2. Germline lookup yields CDR1 SGDLS and CDR2 YYNGEE. The V segment lost 0 bases and the J segment 7 bases; nucleotides outside the gene matches: 14. CDR3 size: 18 residues. The CDR3 DNA reads as TGTGCCAGCAGCGTAGCCCCGGCGGGGACTAGACGGGGCGGGGAGCTGTTTTTT. It encodes CASSVAPAGTRRGGELFF.

The V call is TRBV5-5, the J call TRBJ2-7, with TRBD1 matching 7 bases. The CDR3 totals 14 residues. Trimming took 0 bases from V and 2 from J; bases not matched to a gene: 2. CDR1 is SGHKS and CDR2 is YYEKEE in the germline V gene (reference sequence). The DNA of the CDR3 is TGTGCCAGCAGCTTGGTGACAGGGACCTACGAGCAGTACTTC. It codes for CASSLVTGTYEQYF.

V is TRBV15 and J is TRBJ1-4, with D possibly matching TRBD1 (5 bases). Germline V gene lookup returns CDR1 LNHNV and CDR2 YYDKDF (reference sequence). Deletions cut 3 bases from V and 4 bases from J, with 9 bases between. The CDR3 consists of 14 residues. The CDR3 nucleotides read TGTGCCACCAGCAGGGGACGGATTAATGAAAAACTGTTTTTT. Its translation: CATSRGRINEKLFF.

The V and J genes are TRBV5-1 and TRBJ1-3; maybe TRBD1 (6 bases). The germline CDR1 and CDR2 sequences are SGHRS and YFSETQ. The CDR3 spans 17 residues. V was cut by 4 bases and J by 0 bases, with 17 bases left in between. CDR3 sequence: CASSTLPVTGSGNTIYF. The DNA for the CDR3 is TGCGCCAGCAGCACACTACCGGTGACAGGCTCTGGAAACACCATATATTTT.

The chain joins TRBV12-3 or TRBV12-4 to TRBJ2-5; a possible D gene is TRBD1 (5 bases). V lost 8 bases and J lost 3, with 16 bases in between. The CDR3 has 14 amino acids. This chain's CDR3 is CASGDSDAEETQYF. CDR3 coding DNA: TGTGCCAGCGGCGACAGTGATGCTGAAGAGACCCAGTACTTC.

This chain links TRBV6-2 or TRBV6-3 with TRBJ1-5, with 10 bases that match TRBD1. V lost 10 bases and J lost 2; bases outside the gene matches: 8. Germline CDR1 MNHEY, CDR2 SVGEGT. The CDR3 is 15 amino acids. CDR3 sequence: CATGTGVMGNQPQHF. In DNA form, the CDR3 reads TGTGCCACCGGGACAGGGGTTATGGGCAATCAGCCCCAGCATTTT.

In its sample, this clonotype was seen a few times. This sequence joins TRBV3-1 and TRBJ1-1; weak D call: TRBD1 (5 bases). The germline gives CDR1 LGHDT, CDR2 YNNKEL (reference sequence). The CDR3 is 15 amino acids. With 2 bases removed from V and 1 base from J, the gap between germline ends came to 11 bases. CDR3 protein: CASSQHQGTNTEAFF. CDR3 nucleotide sequence: TGTGCCAGCAGCCAACACCAGGGAACGAACACTGAAGCTTTCTTT. The whole variable domain, remainder taken from reference TRBV3-1 and TRBJ1-1, is DTAVSQTPKYLVTQMGNDKSIKCEQNLGHDTMYWYKQDSKKFLKIMFSYNNKELIINETVPNRFSPKSPDKAHLNLHINSLELGDSAVYFCASSQHQGTNTEAFFGQGTRLTVV.

V is TRBV10-3 and J is TRBJ2-5; D may correspond to TRBD1 or TRBD2 (6 bases each). The length of the CDR3 is 16 residues. V lost 0 bases to trimming and J lost 3 bases, with 14 bases between them. The germline gives CDR1 ENHRY, CDR2 SYGVKD. The CDR3 nucleotides are TGTGCCATCAGTGAGTCCGCGGGACAAGGAGAAGAGACCCAGTACTTC. It codes for CAISESAGQGEETQYF.

This clonotype was observed many times. The chain uses TRBV29-1 and TRBJ2-5; D possibly matches TRBD1 or TRBD2 (5 bases each). The CDR3 runs 12 residues. Trimming left V 1 base short and J 5 bases short, with 8 bases between. Germline lookup yields CDR1 SQVTM and CDR2 ANQGSEA. The CDR3 DNA follows: TGCAGCGTTGAAGGTGGGACGGAGACCCAGTACTTC. It specifies CSVEGGTETQYF.

This chain uses TRBV10-3 with TRBJ1-4; a possible D gene is TRBD1 (5 bases). V was clipped by 10 bases and J by 4 bases, with 16 bases between them. The CDR3 consists of 14 residues. Germline CDR1 and CDR2: ENHRY and SYGVKD. CDR3 nucleotide sequence: TGTGCCAGCAGCCCTGGGACGTTTAATGAAAAACTGTTTTTT. It is translated as CASSPGTFNEKLFF.

This clonotype appeared many times. This rearrangement joins TRBV19 to TRBJ1-5; D uncertain. V gave up 4 bases and J gave up 1 base, with 8 bases separating them. Germline V gene lookup returns CDR1 LNHDA and CDR2 SQIVND (reference sequence). The CDR3 loop spans 14 amino acids. In DNA, the CDR3 is TGTGCCAGTAGTAGAGGGCGGAGCAATCAGCCCCAGCATTTT. This codes for CASSRGRSNQPQHF. The entire variable domain, with the rest obtained from reference TRBV19 and TRBJ1-5, is as follows: DGGITQSPKYLFRKEGQNVTLSCEQNLNHDAMYWYRQDPGQGLRLIYYSQIVNDFQKGDIAEGYSVSREKKESFPLTVTSAQKNPTAFYLCASSRGRSNQPQHFGDGTRLSIL.

This clonotype was recorded only once. The chain carries TRBV7-8 and TRBJ1-1; the D gene is possibly TRBD1 (5 bases). V was cut by 0 bases and J by 5 bases, with 10 bases left in between. The CDR3 runs 14 residues. CDR1 SGHVS and CDR2 FQNEAQ come from the germline V gene. The CDR3, as DNA: TGTGCCAGCAGCTTAGCCTTTGGGGGGACTGAAGCTTTCTTT. This codes for CASSLAFGGTEAFF.

Of note for this clonotype: The CDR3 ends on some other residue instead of the conserved phenylalanine or tryptophan, so this is likely a read error. This sequence joins TRBV20-1 and TRBJ1-1; 8 bases map to TRBD1. CDR1 is DFQATT and CDR2 is SNEGSKA in the germline V gene (reference sequence). The length of the CDR3 is 17 residues. After removal of 3 bases from V and 0 bases from J, the junction contained 12 bases not matched to a gene. CDR3 in amino acids: CSARGSGQVLMNTEAFL. As DNA, the CDR3 is TGCAGTGCTAGGGGATCGGGACAGGTCTTAATGAACACTGAAGCTTTCCTT.